These T cell receptor beta chains were read from a single sample in a study of cytomegalovirus exposure and HLA in healthy donors. Clones were sequenced by immunoSEQ multiplex PCR, and TCRdb holds only the in-frame ones, with some missing. Of over 80,000 clones in the sample, around four fifths were seen once. Sequencing was done on a sample of PBMCs. These TCRs come from a man aged 25-45 years in good health and CMV-seropositive. The CDR3 runs from the conserved cysteine through the conserved F or W. The order of the fields is CDR3 protein, CDR3 DNA, J gene, D gene, clone size, V gene. The D gene is left open where the match is weak. The size of a clone is reported for some rows only, either as once, few or many, or as a class for expanded clones.

CDR3 protein: CASSPNRGPTDNEQFF
CDR3 DNA: TGTGCCAGCTCACCTAACAGGGGGCCTACAGACAATGAGCAGTTCTTC
J gene: TRBJ2-1
D gene: TRBD1
clone size: -
V gene: TRBV18

CDR3 protein: CASSESAGAFYNEQFF
CDR3 DNA: TGCGCCAGCAGTGAGTCGGCGGGGGCATTCTACAATGAGCAGTTCTTC
J gene: TRBJ2-1
D gene: -
clone size: -
V gene: TRBV10-2

CDR3 protein: CASSSGSLTGELFF
CDR3 DNA: TGTGCCAGCAGTAGCGGGAGTCTGACCGGGGAGCTGTTTTTT
J gene: TRBJ2-2
D gene: TRBD2
clone size: -
V gene: TRBV27

CDR3 protein: CAWSDGGAPLHF
CDR3 DNA: TGTGCCTGGAGTGATGGGGGGGCACCCCTCCACTTT
J gene: TRBJ1-6
D gene: -
clone size: -
V gene: TRBV30

CDR3 protein: CAWARGFRSNQPQHF
CDR3 DNA: TGTGCCTGGGCCAGGGGGTTCCGTAGCAATCAGCCCCAGCATTTT
J gene: TRBJ1-5
D gene: TRBD1
clone size: -
V gene: TRBV30

CDR3 protein: CASREGLFDNEQFF
CDR3 DNA: TGTGCCAGCAGGGAGGGACTGTTCGACAATGAGCAGTTCTTC
J gene: TRBJ2-1
D gene: -
clone size: -
V gene: TRBV6-5

CDR3 protein: CASSFLLAGGTGELFF
CDR3 DNA: TGTGCCAGCAGCTTTTTGCTAGCGGGAGGGACCGGGGAGCTGTTTTTT
J gene: TRBJ2-2
D gene: TRBD2
clone size: -
V gene: TRBV5-4

CDR3 protein: CASSPGTEDEQYF
CDR3 DNA: TGTGCCAGCAGCCCTGGGACAGAAGACGAGCAGTACTTC
J gene: TRBJ2-7
D gene: TRBD1
clone size: -
V gene: TRBV7-7

CDR3 protein: CASRAGTGNTGELFF
CDR3 DNA: TGTGCCAGCAGAGCCGGGACAGGGAACACCGGGGAGCTGTTTTTT
J gene: TRBJ2-2
D gene: TRBD1
clone size: -
V gene: TRBV7-7

CDR3 protein: CASKTGHYSNQPQHF
CDR3 DNA: TGTGCCAGCAAGACGGGACACTATAGCAATCAGCCCCAGCATTTT
J gene: TRBJ1-5
D gene: -
clone size: -
V gene: TRBV28

CDR3 protein: CASSPGGSRETQYF
CDR3 DNA: TGTGCCAGCAGCCCGGGGGGCAGTAGAGAGACCCAGTACTTC
J gene: TRBJ2-5
D gene: -
clone size: -
V gene: TRBV7-9

CDR3 protein: CASSLLAEDYEQYF
CDR3 DNA: TGCGCCAGCAGCTTACTAGCGGAGGACTACGAGCAGTACTTC
J gene: TRBJ2-7
D gene: TRBD2
clone size: -
V gene: TRBV5-1

CDR3 protein: CASSRDSSNTGELFF
CDR3 DNA: TGTGCCAGCTCACGGGACTCCTCGAACACCGGGGAGCTGTTTTTT
J gene: TRBJ2-2
D gene: -
clone size: -
V gene: TRBV18

CDR3 protein: CAWSSGQGVGNTIYF
CDR3 DNA: TGTGCCTGGAGTTCCGGACAGGGGGTAGGAAACACCATATATTTT
J gene: TRBJ1-3
D gene: TRBD1
clone size: -
V gene: TRBV30

CDR3 protein: CASSFLAGYYEQYF
CDR3 DNA: TGTGCCAGCAGTTTCCTAGCGGGGTACTACGAGCAGTACTTC
J gene: TRBJ2-7
D gene: TRBD2
clone size: -
V gene: TRBV27

CDR3 protein: CASSLETWEGDNEQFF
CDR3 DNA: TGTGCCAGCAGCTTAGAGACGTGGGAGGGGGACAATGAGCAGTTCTTC
J gene: TRBJ2-1
D gene: -
clone size: -
V gene: TRBV7-9

CDR3 protein: CASSIRDRANNSPLHF
CDR3 DNA: TGTGCCAGCAGCATCCGGGACAGGGCTAATAATTCACCCCTCCACTTT
J gene: TRBJ1-6
D gene: TRBD1
clone size: -
V gene: TRBV13

CDR3 protein: CASSFRREGNQPQHF
CDR3 DNA: TGTGCCAGCAGTTTCCGCAGGGAAGGCAATCAGCCCCAGCATTTT
J gene: TRBJ1-5
D gene: -
clone size: few
V gene: TRBV28

CDR3 protein: CASSESSGWGYNEQFF
CDR3 DNA: TGCGCCAGCAGTGAGTCGAGCGGCTGGGGTTACAATGAGCAGTTCTTC
J gene: TRBJ2-1
D gene: -
clone size: -
V gene: TRBV10-2